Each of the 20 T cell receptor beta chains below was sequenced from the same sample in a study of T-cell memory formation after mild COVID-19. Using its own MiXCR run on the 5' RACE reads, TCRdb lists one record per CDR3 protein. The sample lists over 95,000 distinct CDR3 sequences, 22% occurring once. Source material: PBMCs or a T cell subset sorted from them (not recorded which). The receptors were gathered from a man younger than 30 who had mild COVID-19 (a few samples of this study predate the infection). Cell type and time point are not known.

In DNA, the CDR3 is TGTGCCAGCAGCCCCAGGGGTAGGGGGGAAAACATTCAGTACTTC. As protein: CASSPRGRGENIQYF. The chain employs TRBV7-9 and TRBJ2-4; D possibly matches TRBD1 or TRBD2 (6 bases each). The CDR3 consists of 15 residues. Trimming stripped 5 bases from V and 5 bases from J, with 16 bases between. CDR1 and CDR2 (germline): SEHNR, FQNEAQ (reference sequence).

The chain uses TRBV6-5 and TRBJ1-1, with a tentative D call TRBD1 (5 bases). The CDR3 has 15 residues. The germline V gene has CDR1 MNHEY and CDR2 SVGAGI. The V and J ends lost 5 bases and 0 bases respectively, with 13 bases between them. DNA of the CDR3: TGTGCCAGCAGTCCCGGGGGGGGAATGAACACTGAAGCTTTCTTT. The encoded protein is CASSPGGGMNTEAFF.

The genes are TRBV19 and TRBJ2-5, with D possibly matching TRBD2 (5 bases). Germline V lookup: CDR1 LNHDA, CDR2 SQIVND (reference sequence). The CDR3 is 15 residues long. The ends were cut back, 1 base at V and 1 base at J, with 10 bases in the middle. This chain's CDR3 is CASSIGIGVQETQYF. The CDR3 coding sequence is TGTGCCAGTAGTATAGGAATCGGGGTCCAAGAGACCCAGTACTTC.

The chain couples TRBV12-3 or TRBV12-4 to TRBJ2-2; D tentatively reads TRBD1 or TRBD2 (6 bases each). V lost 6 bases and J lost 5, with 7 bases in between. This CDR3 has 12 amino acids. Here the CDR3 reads CASRGGTGELFF. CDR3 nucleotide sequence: TGTGCCAGCAGAGGGGGGACCGGGGAGCTGTTTTTT.

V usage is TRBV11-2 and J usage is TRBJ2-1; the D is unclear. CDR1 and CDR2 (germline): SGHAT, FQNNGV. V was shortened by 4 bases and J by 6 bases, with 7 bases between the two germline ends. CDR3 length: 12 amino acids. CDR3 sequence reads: CASSSPINEQFF. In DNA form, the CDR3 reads TGTGCCAGCAGCTCCCCTATCAATGAGCAGTTCTTC.

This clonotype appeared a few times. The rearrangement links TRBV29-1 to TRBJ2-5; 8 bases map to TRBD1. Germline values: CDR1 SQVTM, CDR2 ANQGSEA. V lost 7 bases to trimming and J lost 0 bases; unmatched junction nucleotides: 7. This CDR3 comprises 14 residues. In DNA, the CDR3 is TGCAGCGCCGAAACAGGGGGGTACCAAGAGACCCAGTACTTC. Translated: CSAETGGYQETQYF. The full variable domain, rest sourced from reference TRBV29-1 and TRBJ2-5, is SAVISQKPSRDICQRGTSLTIQCQVDSQVTMMFWYRQQPGQSLTLIATANQGSEATYESGFVIDKFPISRPNLTFSTLTVSNMSPEDSSIYLCSAETGGYQETQYFGPGTRLLVL.

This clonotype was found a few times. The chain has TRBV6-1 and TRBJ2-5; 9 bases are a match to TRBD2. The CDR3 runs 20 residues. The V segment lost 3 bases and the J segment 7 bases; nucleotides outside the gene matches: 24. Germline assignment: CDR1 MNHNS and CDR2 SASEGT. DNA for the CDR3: TGTGCCAGCAGTGAGGTGTTCGCGCGAGCGGGGGGAGGGGTCCCCGGGACCCAGTACTTC. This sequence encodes CASSEVFARAGGGVPGTQYF.

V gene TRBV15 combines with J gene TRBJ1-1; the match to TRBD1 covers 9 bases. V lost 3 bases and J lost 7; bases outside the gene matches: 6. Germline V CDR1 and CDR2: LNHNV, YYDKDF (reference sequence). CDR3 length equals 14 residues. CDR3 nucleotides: TGTGCCACCAGCAGCTTACGGGACAGGGATGAAGCTTTCTTT. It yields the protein CATSSLRDRDEAFF.

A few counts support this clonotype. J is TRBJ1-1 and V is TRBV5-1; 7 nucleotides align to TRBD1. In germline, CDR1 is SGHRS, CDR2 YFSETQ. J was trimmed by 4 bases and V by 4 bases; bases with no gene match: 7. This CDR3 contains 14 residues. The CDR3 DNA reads TGCGCCAGCAGCCTAACAGGGGCCCCCACTGAAGCTTTCTTT. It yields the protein CASSLTGAPTEAFF.

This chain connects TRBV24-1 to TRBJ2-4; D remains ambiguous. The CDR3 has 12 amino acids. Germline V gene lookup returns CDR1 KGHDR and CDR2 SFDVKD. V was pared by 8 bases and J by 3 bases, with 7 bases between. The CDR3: CATTGSKNIQYF. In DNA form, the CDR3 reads TGTGCCACCACGGGCAGCAAAAACATTCAGTACTTC.

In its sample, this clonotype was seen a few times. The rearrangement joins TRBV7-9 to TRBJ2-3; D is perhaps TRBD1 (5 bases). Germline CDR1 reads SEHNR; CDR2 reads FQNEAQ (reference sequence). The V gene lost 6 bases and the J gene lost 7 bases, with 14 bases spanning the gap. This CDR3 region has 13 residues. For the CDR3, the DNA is TGTGCCAGCAGTTCGACAGTATCCAATACGCAGTATTTT. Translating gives CASSSTVSNTQYF.

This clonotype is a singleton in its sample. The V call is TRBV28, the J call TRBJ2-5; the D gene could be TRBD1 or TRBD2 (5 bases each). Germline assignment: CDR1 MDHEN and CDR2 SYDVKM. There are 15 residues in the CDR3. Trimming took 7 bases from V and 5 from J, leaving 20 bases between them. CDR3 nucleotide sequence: TGTGCCAGCATTTCCCTCGGGGCTATGGGGGAGACCCAGTACTTC. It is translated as CASISLGAMGETQYF.

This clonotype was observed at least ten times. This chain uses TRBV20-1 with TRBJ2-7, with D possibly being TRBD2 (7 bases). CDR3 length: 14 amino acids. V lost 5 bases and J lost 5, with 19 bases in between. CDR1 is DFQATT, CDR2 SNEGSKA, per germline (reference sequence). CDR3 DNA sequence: TGCAGTGCTTGGAAAGGGGGGGCGTTCGACGAGCAGTACTTC. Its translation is CSAWKGGAFDEQYF.

The CDR3 nucleotides read TGTGCCAGCAGTTTAGGGCCCAGTAGCTATGGCTACACCTTC. Protein sequence: CASSLGPSSYGYTF. V and J are TRBV12-3 or TRBV12-4 and TRBJ1-2; D uncertain. CDR3 length equals 14 residues. The V end lost 1 base, the J end lost 4 bases, and 10 bases lay between the germline ends.

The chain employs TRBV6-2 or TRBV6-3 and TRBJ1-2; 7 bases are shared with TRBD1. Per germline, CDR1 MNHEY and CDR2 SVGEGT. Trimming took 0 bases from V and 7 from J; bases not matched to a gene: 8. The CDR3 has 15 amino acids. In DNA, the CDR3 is TGTGCCAGCAGTTACTCAGGAGGGGGCGGCTGTGGCTACACCTTC. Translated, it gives CASSYSGGGGCGYTF.

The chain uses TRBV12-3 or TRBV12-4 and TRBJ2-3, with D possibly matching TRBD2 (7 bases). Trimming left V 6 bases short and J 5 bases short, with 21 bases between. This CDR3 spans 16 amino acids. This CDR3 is CASRNGGDTSRDTQYF. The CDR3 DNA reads TGTGCCAGCAGAAATGGGGGGGACACGTCCCGAGATACGCAGTATTTT.

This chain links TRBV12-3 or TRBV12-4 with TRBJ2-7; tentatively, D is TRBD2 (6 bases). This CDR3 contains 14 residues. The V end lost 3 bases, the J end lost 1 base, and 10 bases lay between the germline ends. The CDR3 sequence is CASSFDRGSYEQYF. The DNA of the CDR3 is TGTGCCAGCAGTTTCGACCGGGGGTCCTACGAGCAGTACTTC.

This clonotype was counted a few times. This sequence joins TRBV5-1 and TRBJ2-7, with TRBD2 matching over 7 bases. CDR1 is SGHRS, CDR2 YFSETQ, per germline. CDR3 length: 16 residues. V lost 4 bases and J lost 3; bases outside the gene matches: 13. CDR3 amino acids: CASSGGDVPNVYEQYF. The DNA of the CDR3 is TGCGCCAGCAGCGGGGGGGACGTTCCTAACGTCTACGAGCAGTACTTC.

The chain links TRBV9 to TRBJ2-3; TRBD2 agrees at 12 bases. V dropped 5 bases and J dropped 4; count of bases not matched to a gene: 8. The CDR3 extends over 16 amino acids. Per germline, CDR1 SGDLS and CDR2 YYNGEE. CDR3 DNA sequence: TGTGCCAGCAGTTATCTAGCGGGGGGGCGGCCAGATACGCAGTATTTT. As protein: CASSYLAGGRPDTQYF. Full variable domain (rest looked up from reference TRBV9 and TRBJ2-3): DSGVTQTPKHLITATGQRVTLRCSPRSGDLSVYWYQQSLDQGLQFLIQYYNGEERAKGNILERFSAQQFPDLHSELNLSSLELGDSALYFCASSYLAGGRPDTQYFGPGTRLTVL.

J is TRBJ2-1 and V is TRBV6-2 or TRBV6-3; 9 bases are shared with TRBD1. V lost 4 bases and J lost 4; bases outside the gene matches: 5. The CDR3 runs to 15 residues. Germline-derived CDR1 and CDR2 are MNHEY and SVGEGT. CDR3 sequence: CASSSKGQGYNEQFF. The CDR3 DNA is TGTGCCAGCAGTTCGAAGGGACAGGGTTACAATGAGCAGTTCTTC.